The present T cell receptor beta chain was sequenced within a study of T cell repertoires in cytomegalovirus infection. TCRdb re-analysed the reads in MiXCR, keeping a single row per CDR3 protein. The profile shows about 920,000 distinct CDR3 sequences, roughly 30% of them singletons. Trimming pared 3 bases from V and 2 bases from J, leaving 11 bases between. Germline values: CDR1 DFQATT, CDR2 SNEGSKA (reference sequence). This CDR3 has 14 residues. Findings and caveats of the study: Cumulative frequency of public TCR beta families picked out carriers of CMV plus the relevant HLA.

A note on this clonotype: Antigen unknown.

This chain links TRBV20-1 with TRBJ2-1; D not resolved. Specimen: cultured CD8+ T cells from PBMCs, collected from culture after CMV antigen stimulation. This clonotype was obtained from a human donor in good health (CMV status not recorded). Some clones in this sample may be carry-over from other donors' samples. CDR3 amino acids: CSARGPDTYNEQFF. For the CDR3, the DNA is TGCAGTGCTAGGGGTCCGGATACCTACAATGAGCAGTTCTTC.